This T cell receptor (beta chain) came from a study of molecular identifiers for immune sequencing clone quantification. CD8+CD4-CCR7+CD45RA+ cells were sorted as naive CD8 T cells. TCRdb re-analysed the PCR reads in MiXCR, keeping a single row per CDR3 protein. This sample yields some 320,000 distinct CDR3 sequences, of which 24% are seen a single time; about 0.71% belongs to the top ten. Per the germline V gene, CDR1 is DFQATT and CDR2 is SNEGSKA (reference sequence). The CDR3 consists of 13 residues. Trimming pared 3 bases from V and 4 bases from J, leaving 13 bases between. Study-wide results and caveats: Clones above 20 RNA copies held over 98% of effector molecules, under 1% in naive cells.

Ten or more counts support this clonotype. Its antigen is unidentified. The sample consisted of naive CD8+ T cells from blood, with Jurkat cell RNA spiked in. The subset is: FACS-sorted CD8+CD4-CCR7+CD45RA+ naive T cells. The V call is TRBV20-1, the J call TRBJ2-7; D is tentatively TRBD1 or TRBD2 (6 bases each). This TCR was sampled from a human donor in good health. Some libraries in this study had Jurkat cell RNA spiked in. CDR3 region: CSARKGGWYEQYF. As DNA, the CDR3 is TGCAGTGCTAGGAAGGGGGGTTGGTACGAGCAGTACTTC.